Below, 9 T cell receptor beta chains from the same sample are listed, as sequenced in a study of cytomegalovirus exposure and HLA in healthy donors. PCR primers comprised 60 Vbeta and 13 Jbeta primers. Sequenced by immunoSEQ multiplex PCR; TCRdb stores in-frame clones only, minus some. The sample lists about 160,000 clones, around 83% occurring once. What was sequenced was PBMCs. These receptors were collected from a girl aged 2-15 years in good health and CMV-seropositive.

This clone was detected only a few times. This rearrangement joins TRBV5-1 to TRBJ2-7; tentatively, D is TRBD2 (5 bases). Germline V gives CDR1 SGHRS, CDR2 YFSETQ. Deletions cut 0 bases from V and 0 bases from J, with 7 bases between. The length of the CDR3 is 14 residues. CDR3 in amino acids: CASSLVAGSYEQYF. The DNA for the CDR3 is TGCGCCAGCAGCTTGGTGGCGGGCTCCTACGAGCAGTACTTC.

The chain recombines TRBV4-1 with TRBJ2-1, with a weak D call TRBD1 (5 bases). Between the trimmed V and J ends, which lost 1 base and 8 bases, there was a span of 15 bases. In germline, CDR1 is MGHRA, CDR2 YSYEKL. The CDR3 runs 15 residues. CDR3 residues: CASSQVDGALDEQFF. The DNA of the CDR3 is TGCGCCAGCAGCCAAGTCGATGGGGCCCTCGATGAGCAGTTCTTC.

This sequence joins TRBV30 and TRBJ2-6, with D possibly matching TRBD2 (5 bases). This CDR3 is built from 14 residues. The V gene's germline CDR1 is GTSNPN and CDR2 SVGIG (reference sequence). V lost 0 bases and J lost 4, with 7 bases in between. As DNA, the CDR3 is TGTGCCTGGAGTGTGGGAGCCGGGGCCAACGTCCTGACTTTC. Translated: CAWSVGAGANVLTF. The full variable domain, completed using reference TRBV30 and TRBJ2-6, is SQTIHQWPATLVQPVGSPLSLECTVEGTSNPNLYWYRQAAGRGLQLLFYSVGIGQISSEVPQNLSASRPQDRQFILSSKKLLLSDSGFYLCAWSVGAGANVLTFGAGSRLTVL.

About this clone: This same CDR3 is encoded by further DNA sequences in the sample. This chain's CDR3 is CASSLGGGNQPQHF. The CDR3 bases are TGTGCCAGCAGTTTAGGTGGAGGGAATCAGCCCCAGCATTTT. The J gene is TRBJ1-5, the V gene TRBV27; D gene unclear. The V gene's germline CDR1 is MNHEY and CDR2 SMNVEV (reference sequence). V lost 2 bases, J lost 4 bases, and 9 bases lay in between. There are 14 residues in the CDR3.

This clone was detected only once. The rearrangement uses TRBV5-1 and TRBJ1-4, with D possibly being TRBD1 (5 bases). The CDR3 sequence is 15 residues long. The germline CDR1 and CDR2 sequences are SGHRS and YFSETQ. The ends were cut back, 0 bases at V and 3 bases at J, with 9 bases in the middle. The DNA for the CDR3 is TGCGCCAGCAGCTTGGTAGGGGAACCTAATGAAAAACTGTTTTTT. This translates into CASSLVGEPNEKLFF. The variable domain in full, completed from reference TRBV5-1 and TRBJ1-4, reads KAGVTQTPRYLIKTRGQQVTLSCSPISGHRSVSWYQQTPGQGLQFLFEYFSETQRNKGNFPGRFSGRQFSNSRSEMNVSTLELGDSALYLCASSLVGEPNEKLFFGSGTQLSVL.

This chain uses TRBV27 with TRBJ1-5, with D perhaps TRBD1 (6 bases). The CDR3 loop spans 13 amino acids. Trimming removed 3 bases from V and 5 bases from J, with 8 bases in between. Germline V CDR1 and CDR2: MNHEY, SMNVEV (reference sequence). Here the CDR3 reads CASSFGGDQPQHF. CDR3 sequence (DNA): TGTGCCAGCAGTTTTGGGGGCGATCAGCCCCAGCATTTT.

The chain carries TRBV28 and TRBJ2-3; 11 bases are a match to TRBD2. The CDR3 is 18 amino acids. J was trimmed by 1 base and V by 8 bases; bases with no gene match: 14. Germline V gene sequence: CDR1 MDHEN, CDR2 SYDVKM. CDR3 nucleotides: TGTGCCAGCCCAGGGGCAACTAGCGGGAGAGATGGCACAGATACGCAGTATTTT. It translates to CASPGATSGRDGTDTQYF. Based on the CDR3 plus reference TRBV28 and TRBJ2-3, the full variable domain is DVKVTQSSRYLVKRTGEKVFLECVQDMDHENMFWYRQDPGLGLRLIYFSYDVKMKEKGDIPEGYSVSREKKERFSLILESASTNQTSMYLCASPGATSGRDGTDTQYFGPGTRLTVL.

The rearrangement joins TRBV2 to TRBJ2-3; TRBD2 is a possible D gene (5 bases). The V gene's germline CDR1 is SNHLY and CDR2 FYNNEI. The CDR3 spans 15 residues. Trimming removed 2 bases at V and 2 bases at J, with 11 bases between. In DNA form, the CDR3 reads TGTGCCAGCAGTGAAAAGCGGAGGATCACAGATACGCAGTATTTT. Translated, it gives CASSEKRRITDTQYF.

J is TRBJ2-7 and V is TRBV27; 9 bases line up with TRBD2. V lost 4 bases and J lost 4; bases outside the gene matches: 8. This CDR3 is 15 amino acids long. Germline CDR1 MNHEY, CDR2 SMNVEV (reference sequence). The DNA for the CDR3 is TGTGCCAGCAGTTCTCTGGGCGGGAGGGTTTACGAGCAGTACTTC. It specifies CASSSLGGRVYEQYF.